The clone carrying this TCR beta chain was seen a few times. Its cognate antigen is unknown. CDR1 SNHLY and CDR2 FYNNEI come from the germline V gene. The CDR3 length is 15 residues. V lost 5 bases and J 2 bases, leaving 13 bases between the germline ends. This sample is drawn from a study of early T cells in non-severe SARS-CoV-2 infection. On the study more broadly: From unsorted whole blood, bulk RNA was sequenced, and the chains remained unpaired. Study results and limitations: Anti-spike CD8 specificities were favored by VDJdb matching, whose results missed private and CD4 specificities.

Each single cDNA molecule received a unique molecular identifier. One entry per CDR3 protein, called by TCRdb with MiXCR from the 5' RACE reads. The data hold approximately 62,000 distinct CDR3 sequences, with roughly 12% observed a single time. The origin of this receptor is an adult who was a healthcare worker with PCR-confirmed SARS-CoV-2 infection or an uninfected control (not recorded which). V usage is TRBV2 and J usage is TRBJ1-5; D gene unclear. The sample consisted of whole blood. This CDR3 is CASSIWTGGNQPQHF. CDR3 in DNA: TGTGCCAGCAGTATATGGACGGGTGGCAATCAGCCCCAGCATTTT.